This passage covers 27 T cell receptor beta chains from one sample sequenced in a study of T cells in Graves' hyperthyroidism and ophthalmopathy. Amplification of TCR beta CDR3 regions used RNA as the template. TCR CDR3 regions were first amplified by RT-PCR with HTBI primers. A single record per CDR3 protein comes from TCRdb applying MiXCR to the multiplex PCR reads. The table shows approximately 210,000 distinct CDR3 sequences, with roughly a sixth occurring only once. What was sequenced was blood. These receptors originate from a man aged 50-60 years with Graves' hyperthyroidism.

This clonotype was counted many times. J is TRBJ2-7 and V is TRBV3-1, with 12 bases identical to TRBD1. This CDR3 has 15 amino acids. Germline V gives CDR1 LGHDT, CDR2 YNNKEL (reference sequence). V lost 5 bases to trimming and J lost 4 bases; unmatched junction nucleotides: 6. The CDR3: CASSLPGQGAYEQYF. The CDR3 DNA reads TGTGCCAGCAGCTTACCGGGACAGGGGGCTTACGAGCAGTACTTC.

The chain is built from TRBV5-1 and TRBJ1-4, with 8 nucleotides matching TRBD1. V gave up 0 bases and J gave up 9 bases; unmatched junction bases: 7. The CDR3 covers 15 residues. From germline, CDR1 is SGHRS and CDR2 YFSETQ. The CDR3 is CASSLEAGGVKKLFF. The CDR3, as DNA: TGCGCCAGCAGCTTGGAGGCAGGGGGCGTTAAAAAACTGTTTTTT.

This clonotype was recorded many times. The J gene is TRBJ1-1, the V gene TRBV6-1, with 8 bases lining up with TRBD1. Germline V gene data show CDR1 as MNHNS and CDR2 as SASEGT. The CDR3 extends over 15 amino acids. V shed 7 bases and J 4 bases; nucleotides not matched to a gene: 11. CDR3 sequence (DNA): TGTGCCAGCATGGACAGGGTTCGCGGCGGCACTGAAGCTTTCTTT. It codes for CASMDRVRGGTEAFF.

This sequence joins TRBV27 and TRBJ2-2; 7 bases match TRBD1. Germline assignment: CDR1 MNHEY and CDR2 SMNVEV (reference sequence). This CDR3 is 15 amino acids long. V shed 6 bases, J shed 1 base, and the junction held 5 bases outside the gene matches. Here the CDR3 reads CASRTRDRNTGELFF. CDR3 sequence (DNA): TGTGCCAGCAGAACCCGGGACAGGAACACCGGGGAGCTGTTTTTT.

This clonotype was detected a few times. The chain couples TRBV10-3 to TRBJ2-7; tentative D call: TRBD1 (5 bases). The CDR3 loop spans 18 amino acids. Germline V gives CDR1 ENHRY, CDR2 SYGVKD. The germline V and J ends were trimmed by 5 bases and 0 bases, with 23 bases remaining between them. CDR3 loop: CAISPTPETARSSYEQYF. Here the CDR3 DNA reads TGTGCCATCAGTCCCACACCGGAGACAGCCAGGAGCTCCTACGAGCAGTACTTC.

A word on this clonotype: A much larger clone sits a single nucleotide away, making a read error possible. The chain combines TRBV28 with TRBJ2-6; TRBD1 might be the D (5 bases). The length of the CDR3 is 12 residues. From germline, CDR1 is MDHEN and CDR2 SYDVKM. The chain's CDR3 is CASSSGANVVTF. CDR3 sequence (DNA): TGTGCCAGCAGCTCTGGGGCCAACGTCGTGACTTTC.

There are many counts of this clonotype. The chain uses TRBV3-1 and TRBJ2-1; 9 bases agree with TRBD2. The CDR3 is 15 residues long. CDR1 and CDR2 (germline): LGHDT, YNNKEL (reference sequence). V lost 1 base, J lost 2 bases, and 0 bases stayed unmatched. The DNA for the CDR3 is TGTGCCAGCAGCCAAGCTAGCGGGACCTACAATGAGCAGTTCTTC. Translated, it gives CASSQASGTYNEQFF.

This clonotype was seen many times. The chain is built from TRBV2 and TRBJ1-5; D is undetermined. This CDR3 is 13 amino acids long. Per germline, CDR1 SNHLY and CDR2 FYNNEI. V dropped 7 bases and J dropped 3 bases, with 10 bases sitting between them. CDR3 residues: CASMRDNNQPQHF. CDR3 in DNA: TGTGCCAGCATGAGAGACAACAATCAGCCCCAGCATTTT.

This clonotype has just a few counts. A much larger clone lies one base from this, so it may be a read error. The chain employs TRBV7-9 and TRBJ2-1; 14 positions match TRBD2. This CDR3 spans 16 amino acids. Germline values: CDR1 SEHNR, CDR2 FQNEAQ (reference sequence). CDR3 protein: CASNNPGTSGRNEQLF. CDR3 sequence (DNA): TGTGCCAGCAACAACCCCGGGACTAGCGGGAGAAATGAGCAGCTCTTC.

V gene TRBV20-1 combines with J gene TRBJ2-3; the match to TRBD2 covers 7 bases. Germline-derived CDR1 and CDR2 are DFQATT and SNEGSKA (reference sequence). CDR3 length equals 15 residues. V trimming: 5 bases; J trimming: 5 bases; junction bases outside the gene matches: 13. As DNA, the CDR3 is TGCAGTGCTCGCCCTCCCCCGCGGGAGCGAGATACGCAGTATTTT. It encodes CSARPPPRERDTQYF.

At least ten counts were recorded for this clonotype. This chain joins TRBV6-1 and TRBJ2-5, with 10 bases fitting TRBD2. The CDR3 consists of 14 residues. With V trimmed by 6 bases and J by 2 bases, 3 bases remained unmatched. Germline V gives CDR1 MNHNS, CDR2 SASEGT. The CDR3 nucleotides read TGTGCCAGCAGACTGACTAGCGGGCAAGAGACCCAGTACTTC. Translation gives CASRLTSGQETQYF.

The sample holds many counts of this clonotype. The chain carries TRBV4-1 and TRBJ2-2; 12 nucleotides agree with TRBD2. This CDR3 spans 18 amino acids. Trimming took 4 bases from V and 6 from J; bases not matched to a gene: 12. CDR1 and CDR2 (germline): MGHRA, YSYEKL. CDR3 region: CASSPPLAGGPRSGELFF. The CDR3 bases are TGCGCCAGCAGCCCCCCGCTAGCGGGAGGGCCGAGATCCGGGGAGCTGTTTTTT.

On this clonotype itself: An end of the junction differs from the germline gene, which may be a read error. J is TRBJ2-7 and V is TRBV18, with 7 bases that match TRBD2. The CDR3 runs to 16 residues. Germline V lookup: CDR1 KGHSH, CDR2 LQKENI. The CDR3 here is CASPPPPSGYSYEQYF. The DNA of the CDR3 is TGTGCCAGCCCACCACCGCCTAGCGGATACTCCTACGAGCAGTACTTC.

The chain's CDR3 is CASSLSRGIHIQYF. Here the CDR3 DNA reads TGTGCCAGCAGTCTCTCAAGAGGCATACACATTCAGTACTTC. V is TRBV25-1 and J is TRBJ2-4; D ambiguous. The CDR3 runs 14 residues. V was cut by 5 bases and J by 8 bases, with 16 bases left in between. The V gene's germline CDR1 is MGHDK and CDR2 SYGVNS.

This clonotype was observed many times. V and J are TRBV6-1 and TRBJ1-4; TRBD1 might be the D (6 bases). Germline CDR1 MNHNS, CDR2 SASEGT. This CDR3 is 15 amino acids long. Trimming shortened V by 7 bases and J by 1 base, and 13 bases separated the two germline ends. CDR3 residues: CASTKNRVTNEKLFF. Written as DNA, the CDR3 is TGTGCCAGCACAAAAAACAGGGTAACTAATGAAAAACTGTTTTTT.

This clonotype was counted many times. This chain uses TRBV5-1 with TRBJ1-2; D is undetermined. Germline CDR1 is SGHRS and CDR2 is YFSETQ. The CDR3 covers 14 residues. V lost 0 bases and J lost 5, with 11 bases in between. CDR3 sequence reads: CASSLDIQIYGYTF. The CDR3 coding sequence is TGCGCCAGCAGCTTGGACATACAGATTTATGGCTACACCTTC. The variable domain in full, with the rest retrieved from reference TRBV5-1 and TRBJ1-2, is KAGVTQTPRYLIKTRGQQVTLSCSPISGHRSVSWYQQTPGQGLQFLFEYFSETQRNKGNFPGRFSGRQFSNSRSEMNVSTLELGDSALYLCASSLDIQIYGYTFGSGTRLTVV.

CDR3 in DNA: TGCAGCGTTGATTGGGAGGGTACAGATACGCAGTATTTT. Amino acid sequence: CSVDWEGTDTQYF. The chain has TRBV29-1 and TRBJ2-3, with TRBD2 matching 7 bases. Germline trimming cut 3 bases from V and 3 bases from J; bases unmatched to any gene: 3. This CDR3 comprises 13 residues. Germline CDR1 and CDR2: SQVTM and ANQGSEA.

Many counts were recorded for this clonotype. J is TRBJ2-5 and V is TRBV28, with D uncertain. The CDR3 is 13 amino acids. V gave up 3 bases and J gave up 6 bases, with 11 bases separating them. Germline assignment: CDR1 MDHEN and CDR2 SYDVKM. The DNA for the CDR3 is TGTGCCAGCAGTTTGCCCGTACGGAAGACCCAGTACTTC. Translating gives CASSLPVRKTQYF.

This chain uses TRBV28 with TRBJ2-1; 7 bases line up with TRBD2. Germline CDR1 and CDR2: MDHEN and SYDVKM. With V trimmed by 4 bases and J by 8 bases, 11 bases remained unmatched. The CDR3 contains 15 residues. The CDR3 sequence is CASSSPQRDWDEQFF. CDR3 in DNA: TGTGCCAGCAGTTCTCCCCAGCGGGATTGGGATGAGCAGTTCTTC.

In regard to this clonotype: Given a much more abundant clone one base away, this may be a read error. This chain joins TRBV30 and TRBJ1-1, with a weak D call TRBD1 (5 bases). The CDR3 covers 14 residues. Germline CDR1 GTSNPN, CDR2 SVGIG (reference sequence). The chain's CDR3 is CAWSIGGTNAEAFF. The CDR3 nucleotides read TGTGCCTGGAGTATAGGCGGGACGAACGCTGAAGCTTTCTTT. Filled out from reference TRBV30 and TRBJ1-1, the complete variable domain reads SQTIHQWPATLVQPVGSPLSLECTVEGTSNPNLYWYRQAAGRGLQLLFYSVGIGQISSEVPQNLSASRPQDRQFILSSKKLLLSDSGFYLCAWSIGGTNAEAFFGQGTRLTVV.

This clonotype came up a few times. The chain couples TRBV11-2 to TRBJ1-6; 10 bases line up with TRBD1. Germline values: CDR1 SGHAT, CDR2 FQNNGV. This CDR3 comprises 16 residues. J gave up 7 bases and V 3 bases, and 6 bases lay outside the gene matches. CDR3 amino acids: CASSLNPDRGNSPLHF. As DNA, the CDR3 is TGTGCCAGCAGCTTGAACCCGGACAGGGGGAATTCACCCCTCCACTTT. The whole variable domain, filled in from reference TRBV11-2 and TRBJ1-6, reads EAGVAQSPRYKIIEKRQSVAFWCNPISGHATLYWYQQILGQGPKLLIQFQNNGVVDDSQLPKDRFSAERLKGVDSTLKIQPAKLEDSAVYLCASSLNPDRGNSPLHFGNGTRLTVT.

There are many counts of this clonotype. The CDR3 nucleotides are TGTGCCAGCAGCCAAGAGAGTCGAGCCAAAAACATTCAGTACTTC. Its protein is CASSQESRAKNIQYF. The chain is built from TRBV3-2 and TRBJ2-4. TRBV3-2 is deemed a pseudogene. The CDR3 contains 15 residues.

This clonotype was picked up a small number of times. The chain is built from TRBV2 and TRBJ2-5; TRBD2 aligns across 8 bases. Germline V gene sequence: CDR1 SNHLY, CDR2 FYNNEI. J gave up 5 bases and V 3 bases, and 8 bases lay outside the gene matches. This CDR3 has 15 residues. The chain's CDR3 is CASSENREGWETQYF. In nucleotides, the CDR3 is TGTGCCAGCAGTGAGAATCGGGAGGGATGGGAGACCCAGTACTTC.

The chain employs TRBV12-3 or TRBV12-4 and TRBJ2-3; 9 bases match TRBD2. This CDR3 has 17 amino acids. Germline trimming cut 5 bases from V and 5 bases from J; bases unmatched to any gene: 14. The CDR3 DNA sequence: TGTGCCAGCAGTACTCGGGTGGCGGGAGGGCCGGAAGATACGCAGTATTTT. Translating gives CASSTRVAGGPEDTQYF.

The V and J genes are TRBV2 and TRBJ2-7, with TRBD1 identical over 9 bases. This CDR3 region has 14 residues. The junction had 3 bases not matched to a gene; V was cut back by 3 bases and J by 3 bases. In germline, CDR1 is SNHLY, CDR2 FYNNEI. The CDR3 sequence: CASSDPGQGYEQYF. The CDR3 DNA reads TGTGCCAGCAGTGATCCGGGACAGGGCTACGAGCAGTACTTC.

There are a few counts of this clonotype. The chain recombines TRBV5-5 with TRBJ2-1; D possibly uses TRBD1 or TRBD2 (5 bases each). From germline, CDR1 is SGHKS and CDR2 YYEKEE (reference sequence). Trimming pared 4 bases from V and 5 bases from J, leaving 10 bases between. The CDR3 covers 13 residues. CDR3: CASSRDLNNEQFF. As DNA, the CDR3 is TGTGCCAGCAGCCGGGACCTCAACAATGAGCAGTTCTTC.

The chain recombines TRBV12-3 or TRBV12-4 with TRBJ2-7; a weak D match, TRBD1 (5 bases). The CDR3 consists of 14 residues. Trimming shortened V by 3 bases and J by 3 bases, and 12 bases separated the two germline ends. The CDR3 sequence is CASSFQGADYEQYF. The CDR3 DNA reads TGTGCCAGCAGTTTCCAGGGTGCAGACTACGAGCAGTACTTC.